This passage covers 2 T cell receptor beta chains from one sample sequenced in a study of cytomegalovirus exposure and HLA in healthy donors. Sequencing was performed with immunoSEQ multiplex PCR; in TCRdb, only in-frame clones are kept and a portion is missing. The sample holds hundreds of thousands of clones; roughly 88% are singletons and the top ten take approximately 0.8%. Sequencing was done on a sample of PBMCs. These receptors all come from a woman between 18 and 29 years old in good health and CMV-seronegative.

The chain combines TRBV4-1 with TRBJ1-1, with TRBD1 matching over 8 bases. The CDR3 covers 13 residues. V lost 4 bases to trimming and J lost 5 bases; unmatched junction nucleotides: 3. Germline CDR1 MGHRA, CDR2 YSYEKL. The CDR3 nucleotides read TGCGCCAGCAGCCCCAGACAGGGGACTGAAGCTTTCTTT. This sequence encodes CASSPRQGTEAFF.

This chain joins TRBV7-3 and TRBJ1-1, with D uncertain. CDR3 length: 14 amino acids. The germline V and J ends were trimmed by 3 bases and 1 base, with 9 bases remaining between them. The germline V gene has CDR1 SGHTA and CDR2 FQGTGA. CDR3 bases: TGTGCCAGCAGCTTCGGGATTAGGAACACTGAAGCTTTCTTT. As protein: CASSFGIRNTEAFF.